The entry that follows covers one T cell receptor beta chain sequence. Its antigen is still unknown. No base quality information exists; no much larger clone differs at one position. The data were obtained in a study of cytomegalovirus exposure and HLA in healthy donors (dated by TCRdb to 2016 to 2017). For the wider study: An earlier analysis of some 550 of the donors reported 250 to 300 Gb of sequence data and around 120 million unique TCR beta sequences from 190 million or so T cells. A separate validation cohort of 100 to 150 different subjects was used in addition to the approximately 640-subject first cohort. The aim of the study was to test whether cataloging public T cell receptors could identify signatures of past pathogen exposure. Alongside the repertoire data, information on donor age, sex, ethnicity and CMV serostatus was compiled. About 280 gigabases of sequencing data and around 90 million unique TCR sequences made up an early release that covered over 550 HLA-typed donors. To predict cytomegalovirus infection status, the study brought together high-throughput TCR immunosequencing, statistical association of individual TCRs with disease status, and machine learning. The number of donors typed differed by locus, with roughly 620-630 for A, B, C, DRB1 and DQB1, approximately 500 for DQA1, about 610 for DPA1, and some 470 for DPB1. To study patterns of TCR occurrence, a later analysis re-analyzed previously published TCR beta repertoires from more than 550 donors and added high-resolution HLA genotyping. Genome-wide SNP genotypes for about three fifths of the 666 donors were used in a later genetic analysis, which treated that subset as a discovery cohort. The later analysis used no new phenotypic data to find candidate immune exposures, relying instead on TCR beta sequences and their occurrence across donors. Every repertoire in the discovery cohort had been generated on one and the same sequencing platform. Among the approximately 400 genotyped donors, around 81% belonged to the genetic ancestry cluster associated with self-reported Caucasian donors. Using immunosequencing, the study profiled T cell repertoires from about 650 subjects and related those repertoires to cytomegalovirus serostatus. HLA typing included class I and class II loci at four-digit resolution. Among 398 genotyped donors of the cohort, an average of about 240,000 unique TCR beta nucleotide sequences were sequenced per donor, approximately 20% of them non-productive. Several DR-DQ haplotypes were treated as single units for association and clustering because of strong linkage in the cohort. An earlier analysis of fewer than 750 of the donors used high-throughput TCR beta sequencing to judge whether each TCR beta V gene segment behaved as functional or pseudogenic.

The library was generated by the immunoSEQ multiplex PCR assay. The multiplex PCR relied on a mix of 60 forward primers for TCR Vbeta segments and 13 reverse primers for TCR Jbeta segments. A multiplex PCR assay on genomic DNA amplified the CDR3 region of rearranged TCR beta genes. On the Illumina HiSeq System, the amplified TCR beta libraries were sequenced as 87-base-pair reads. The original pipeline was this. A later analysis counted about 82 million unique TCR beta chains across the 640 or so repertoires, and 9.5 million to 11 million of these chains were shared by at least two donors. Raw reads were error-corrected and collapsed into unique sequences by a nearest-neighbor algorithm in which closely related sequences were merged to remove PCR and sequencing errors. V, D and J gene segments were assigned by aligning CDR3 sequences to IMGT reference sequences. Each retained sequence needed at least a six-nucleotide match to both a V gene segment and a J gene segment. Rearrangements were classified as productive when the CDR3 lacked stop codons and remained in frame with V and J, and all other rearrangements were classified as non-productive. CDR3 was defined by IMGT convention, running from the second conserved V-encoded cysteine to the conserved J-encoded phenylalanine. The earlier analysis of around 640 of the donors excluded sequences that lacked an unambiguous match to a single V gene segment. An earlier analysis of 550 to 650 of the donors classified V segments as functional when productive rearrangements were above 56.7% and as segregating when the standard deviation between donors was above 5%. To diagnose cytomegalovirus status from the catalog of TCR beta chain sequences, a statistical classification framework was built. In a later analysis, V and J genes were assigned by comparing TCR nucleotide sequences against IMGT/GENE-DB human TR gene sequences. The TCRdist pipeline was used in a later analysis to assign CDR3 sequences and most-parsimonious VDJ recombination scenarios. A later analysis defined each TCR beta chain by its CDR3 amino acid sequence plus V-gene family, and excluded reads lacking a unique V-gene family. A later analysis removed 600 or so highly shared, low-generation-probability nucleotide sequences to deal with suspected cross-contamination and a sequencing artifact. For each public chain, a later analysis derived a clonal expansion index from normalized ranks of inferred template counts within each repertoire. In a later analysis, generation probabilities were computed using a VDJ recombination model fitted to out-of-frame rearrangements, and the results were checked against IGoR. In a later analysis, hypergeometric tests were used to score TCR-TCR, TCR-HLA and TCR-CMV co-occurrence, with a repertoire-size bias correction applied to TCR pairs. A later analysis estimated false discovery rates by permuting HLA or CMV assignments 20 times. In a later analysis, co-occurring TCRs were grouped using DBSCAN, with TCRdist sequence similarity added in when clustering inside HLA-allele-positive subsets. For co-occurrence clustering, repertoires with fewer than 30,000 or more than 120,000 public chains were excluded, along with five repertoires with anomalous nucleotide sharing. Drawn from immuneACCESS, this table holds only the in-frame rearrangements with V and J called that TCRdb kept. Clones are partly lost; checked studies trace under half to an unresolved V gene and leave the rest unexplained. D and trimming were read from the DNA, whereas the V and J calls and clone size are those reported in that table. Within this sample are about 150,000 clones, with about three quarters of them counted one time only. Together, the top ten hold around 1.9% of the sample.

Via the germline V gene (reference sequence), CDR1 is SEHNR and CDR2 FQNEAQ. Trimming leaves V shorter by 3 bases and J shorter by 5 bases, with the junction holding 6 bases beyond the gene matches. CDR3 length: 14 amino acids, cysteine to phenylalanine. Here the CDR3 DNA is all that survives: 42 bases in frame from base 1. The cohort comprised 666 healthy bone marrow donors. At the time of sampling, every cohort member was nominally healthy, though immune exposures that went unrecorded were likely present. The donor tested CMV seronegative and was one of the 352 seronegative cohort members. Each donor provided a peripheral blood sample, and peripheral blood mononuclear cells were used for TCR beta sequencing. Genomic DNA was extracted from the blood cell samples with the Qiagen DNeasy Blood Extraction Kit. Results and caveats for the whole study, not just this receptor: In an earlier analysis of over 550 of the donors, most TCR beta V segments were observed in productive rearrangements about 87% or about 30% of the time, broadly matching IMGT annotations. A cluster of highly shared sequence variants was judged likely to be a technical artifact of the sequencing pipeline. The 87-base-pair reads could not distinguish some IMGT-functional V segments, including TRBV6-2 and TRBV6-3, so those segments were excluded. According to a later genetic analysis, donors in an Asian-associated ancestry cluster had fewer N-insertions in productive TCRs than the roughly 670-donor mean. A few of the identified cytomegalovirus-associated TCR beta chains were confirmed in vitro to be specific for cytomegalovirus antigens. Because counts were too low, 15 to 20 rarely observed V segments, including chromosome 9 orphons, were excluded from the earlier analysis of several hundred of the donors. When HLA alleles, especially DR and DQ, strongly co-occurred, TCR associations were difficult to assign to individual alleles. Several of the top co-occurrence clusters appeared to be linked to parvovirus B19, influenza, CMV and Epstein-Barr virus, according to a later analysis. In a later analysis, around 17,000 TCR beta sequences were associated with specific HLA alleles at a false discovery rate of 0.05. It was suggested by the authors that the approach could potentially be generalized to other disease states and immunological phenotypes. Most CMV-associated TCR beta chains appeared to be HLA-restricted in a later analysis, and the HLA associations seemed to be driven largely by CMV exposure. Compared with equally common non-associated chains, HLA-associated TCR beta chains in a later analysis were more clonally expanded and had lower generation probabilities. Most TCR sequences were observed very rarely across donors, whereas some public TCRs were present in many individuals. The study gave a list of 150 to 200 TCR beta chains associated with cytomegalovirus. The presence/absence analyses assumed that sequencing depth was roughly uniform across donors, and that assumption may not be true. In a later genetic analysis, a missense DCLRE1C variant was associated with V-gene and J-gene trimming of TCR beta chains, and the association was replicated in an independent cohort. Because HLA typing was unavailable for some donors at each locus, only the typed subset was used in association tests. Correlated functional status among segregating V segments might reflect linkage disequilibrium, but an unknown experimental factor could not be ruled out. For the cohort, immune exposure information was limited to CMV serostatus. A further reported finding was that TCR beta sequences accurately predicted the HLA-A and HLA-B alleles for most subjects in the first cohort. Only TCR beta chains were sequenced in this cohort, and the absence of alpha or paired-chain data limited detectable features. According to a later analysis, TCR association rates differed among HLA loci, with DRB1 alleles showing the most associated TCRs and HLA-C alleles showing the fewest. Cytomegalovirus status was reported to be diagnosed by the classifier with high specificity and sensitivity in both the original and validation cohorts.

This chain is built from TRBV7-9 and TRBJ2-7, with 8 central nucleotides matching TRBD1. This sequence originates from a man aged 35-49 years in good health and CMV-seronegative. Source material: PBMCs. The nucleotide sequence reads as follows: TGTGCCAGCAGCTTGACAGGGGTAAGGAACGAGCAGTACTTC. This translates into CASSLTGVRNEQYF.